These 12 T cell receptor beta chains share one sample of origin, sequenced in a study of PD-1 blockade in classical Hodgkin lymphoma. TCRdb's table, derived via immunoSEQ multiplex PCR, lists solely in-frame clones and lacks some. The data show 35,000 to 40,000 clones, with around 88% seen just once and around 7.7% held by the top ten. In every patient, relapse followed autologous stem cell transplantation, while exposure to brentuximab vedotin differed. The specimen was peripheral blood mononuclear cells (PBMCs), collected before the second cycle of nivolumab. These receptors were taken from a human donor with classical Hodgkin lymphoma.

The J gene is TRBJ2-4, the V gene TRBV19; D is undetermined. The V gene's germline CDR1 is LNHDA and CDR2 SQIVND (reference sequence). The CDR3 has 14 amino acids. Trimming took off 2 bases at V and 0 bases at J, with 5 bases between the two ends. CDR3 DNA: TGTGCCAGTAGTATACTTGAAGCCAAAAACATTCAGTACTTC. Translation gives CASSILEAKNIQYF.

This sequence joins TRBV11-1 and TRBJ1-1; D unclear. The CDR3 is made up of 11 amino acids. Germline V gene sequence: CDR1 SGHAT, CDR2 FQDESV (reference sequence). Trimming left V 5 bases short and J 3 bases short, with 4 bases between. The CDR3 spells CASSGDTEAFF. For the CDR3, the DNA is TGTGCCAGCAGCGGCGACACTGAAGCTTTCTTT.

A word on this clone: This sample includes further DNA sequences coding for the same CDR3. The chain links TRBV5-1 to TRBJ2-7, with D possibly matching TRBD1 (5 bases). The V end was cut by 6 bases, the J end by 2 bases, with 9 bases between. Germline V lookup: CDR1 SGHRS, CDR2 YFSETQ. The CDR3 sequence is 12 residues long. CDR3 nucleotide sequence: TGCGCCAGCACCGGACATCCCTACGAGCAGTACTTC. Its translation is CASTGHPYEQYF.

The chain employs TRBV5-4 and TRBJ2-5; no definite D call. Trimming removed 0 bases from V and 2 bases from J, with 11 bases in between. The CDR3 extends over 15 amino acids. Germline loops: CDR1 SGHNT, CDR2 YYREEE (reference sequence). CDR3 bases: TGTGCCAGCAGCTTGGATCAGGCAGTTCAAGAGACCCAGTACTTC. This encodes CASSLDQAVQETQYF.

Regarding this clone: One end of the junction does not line up with germline, which may come from a read error. The CDR3 nucleotides are TGTGCTAGCAGCTTAGTAGTGCAAGAGACCCAGTACTTC. This encodes CASSLVVQETQYF. The chain joins TRBV7-7 to TRBJ2-5; D not resolved. Per the germline V gene, CDR1 is SSHAT and CDR2 is FNYEAQ (reference sequence). The CDR3 totals 13 residues.

The chain couples TRBV9 to TRBJ1-5; D is perhaps TRBD1 (5 bases). Trimming removed 9 bases from V and 2 bases from J, with 15 bases in between. Germline values: CDR1 SGDLS, CDR2 YYNGEE. The CDR3 runs to 14 residues. The CDR3 region has the DNA TGTGCCATCCGACAGAGAGAGGGCAATCAGCCCCAGCATTTT. Translating it yields CAIRQREGNQPQHF. Together with reference TRBV9 and TRBJ1-5, the CDR3 gives the full variable domain: DSGVTQTPKHLITATGQRVTLRCSPRSGDLSVYWYQQSLDQGLQFLIQYYNGEERAKGNILERFSAQQFPDLHSELNLSSLELGDSALYFCAIRQREGNQPQHFGDGTRLSIL.

This chain joins TRBV15 and TRBJ2-7, with 10 bases identical to TRBD2. The germline V gene has CDR1 LNHNV and CDR2 YYDKDF (reference sequence). The CDR3 length is 15 residues. Losses at the gene ends were 0 bases for V and 3 bases for J; bases not matched to a gene: 2. The CDR3 protein is CATSRDLAGVYEQYF. CDR3 bases: TGTGCCACCAGCAGAGATCTAGCGGGAGTCTACGAGCAGTACTTC.

This sequence joins TRBV20-1 and TRBJ2-1; D remains unclear. Germline assignment: CDR1 DFQATT and CDR2 SNEGSKA (reference sequence). This CDR3 has 11 amino acids. V lost 1 base, J lost 5 bases, and 3 bases lay in between. The CDR3 protein is CSARVNNEQFF. As DNA, the CDR3 is TGCAGTGCTAGAGTGAACAATGAGCAGTTCTTC.

This clone was detected only a few times. The chain is built from TRBV7-9 and TRBJ1-2; D unresolved. Trimming took off 5 bases at V and 4 bases at J, with 11 bases between the two ends. Germline V gene data show CDR1 as SEHNR and CDR2 as FQNEAQ (reference sequence). This CDR3 has 13 amino acids. CDR3 nucleotides: TGTGCCAGCAGCCTGCTGACCGTCTATGGCTACACCTTC. It specifies CASSLLTVYGYTF.

This clone was seen a handful of times. The gene calls are TRBV5-1 and TRBJ2-5, with D possibly TRBD1 on 6 matching bases. With 3 bases removed from V and 2 bases from J, the gap between germline ends came to 23 bases. Germline CDR1 and CDR2: SGHRS and YFSETQ. The CDR3 is 18 amino acids. Here the CDR3 reads CASSSGQFGSTFQETQYF. The CDR3 DNA is TGCGCCAGCAGCTCTGGACAGTTCGGGTCAACCTTTCAAGAGACCCAGTACTTC.

The chain carries TRBV10-3 and TRBJ2-2; the D is unclear. The germline V gene encodes CDR1 ENHRY and CDR2 SYGVKD. The CDR3 extends over 15 amino acids. Trimming removed 0 bases at V and 0 bases at J, with 5 bases between. The CDR3 DNA sequence: TGTGCCATCAGTGAGTCGAACGCGAACACCGGGGAGCTGTTTTTT. Its protein is CAISESNANTGELFF.

This rearrangement joins TRBV6-5 to TRBJ2-7; D gene unclear. Germline CDR1 and CDR2: MNHEY and SVGAGI. The CDR3 has 14 amino acids. V was pared by 6 bases and J by 9 bases, with 21 bases between. The CDR3: CASRPDMVGCRQYF. CDR3 coding DNA: TGTGCCAGCAGACCCGACATGGTTGGCTGTCGGCAGTACTTC.